The clone carrying this T cell receptor beta chain has more than one count but fewer than ten. The target antigen is unknown. The data derive from a study of graft-versus-host responses after intestinal transplantation. For the study at large: Tacrolimus plus steroids were given to all recipients for 3 to 4 years, preceded by anti-thymocyte globulin induction.

Assay: immunoSEQ multiplex PCR; the TCRdb copy retains only in-frame clones and omits some. The repertoire includes 99,000 or so clones, about 90% of them detected once, and around 0.067% sits in the top ten. The CDR3 has 15 residues. Germline CDR1 reads SEHNR; CDR2 reads FQNEAQ (reference sequence). The V gene end was trimmed by 2 bases and the J gene end by 4 bases; junction bases not matched to a gene: 5. Findings and caveats of the study: GvH clone levels peaked in circulation, and this peak was associated with early post-transplant HvG declines.

Sequenced material: unstimulated CD8+ T cells sorted from spleen or lymph node cells, taken before transplant. This receptor was taken from a human donor who was the organ donor for an intestinal transplant. J is TRBJ2-7 and V is TRBV7-9; the match to TRBD1 covers 10 bases. CDR3 in amino acids: CASSLSRQGAYEQYF. CDR3 coding DNA: TGTGCCAGCAGCTTAAGCCGACAGGGGGCATACGAGCAGTACTTC.